The 26 T cell receptor beta chains reported below all come from one sample, sequenced in a study of lymphopenia after photon versus proton radiotherapy. The repertoire was sequenced with immunoSEQ multiplex PCR; TCRdb's copy has only in-frame clones and lacks some. Of over 35,000 clones in the sample, around 84% were seen once. The specimen comprised peripheral blood, sampled from a patient treated with proton-based radiotherapy. The receptor set was obtained from a woman aged 70-85 years with pancreatic cancer. Some clones in this sample may be carry-over from other donors' samples.

The rearrangement uses TRBV6-6 and TRBJ2-2; D is undetermined. Germline lookup yields CDR1 MNHNY and CDR2 SVGAGI (reference sequence). V shed 8 bases and J shed 0 bases, with 10 bases lying between them. This CDR3 comprises 14 residues. The CDR3 is CASVPRTNTGELFF. The CDR3 coding sequence is TGTGCCAGCGTCCCCAGGACGAACACCGGGGAGCTGTTTTTT.

V is TRBV9 and J is TRBJ2-1, with TRBD1 identical over 8 bases. The CDR3 contains 13 residues. V trimming: 4 bases; J trimming: 5 bases; junction bases outside the gene matches: 2. CDR1 and CDR2 (germline): SGDLS, YYNGEE. CDR3 nucleotides: TGTGCCAGCAGCAGGACAGGGCACAATGAGCAGTTCTTC. Translation: CASSRTGHNEQFF.

The gene calls are TRBV5-1 and TRBJ2-5, with 11 positions matching TRBD2. The CDR3 is 17 residues long. Germline V gene data show CDR1 as SGHRS and CDR2 as YFSETQ. V was pared by 0 bases and J by 3 bases, with 7 bases of the junction left unmatched. In DNA form, the CDR3 reads TGCGCCAGCAGCTTGGGAGCCCTACTAGCGGGAGAAGAGACCCAGTACTTC. It encodes CASSLGALLAGEETQYF. The complete variable domain, with remaining parts taken from reference TRBV5-1 and TRBJ2-5, reads KAGVTQTPRYLIKTRGQQVTLSCSPISGHRSVSWYQQTPGQGLQFLFEYFSETQRNKGNFPGRFSGRQFSNSRSEMNVSTLELGDSALYLCASSLGALLAGEETQYFGPGTRLLVL.

V is TRBV7-8 and J is TRBJ1-2, with TRBD1 as a possible D gene (6 bases). Germline V gives CDR1 SGHVS, CDR2 FQNEAQ. The CDR3 loop spans 15 amino acids. V lost 1 base and J 6 bases, leaving 15 bases between the germline ends. CDR3 sequence: CASSLGGGRLDGYTF. The CDR3 nucleotides read TGTGCCAGCAGCTTAGGTGGGGGGCGCTTGGATGGCTACACCTTC.

The CDR3 region is CSVDVLNEQYF. The CDR3 DNA reads TGCAGCGTTGATGTTTTGAACGAGCAGTACTTC. The V gene is TRBV29-1, the J gene TRBJ2-7; D remains ambiguous. Germline values: CDR1 SQVTM, CDR2 ANQGSEA. The CDR3 has 11 amino acids. The germline V and J ends were trimmed by 3 bases and 5 bases, with 8 bases remaining between them.

This clone was observed a single time. The CDR3 nucleotides are TGTGCCAGCAGCCCCGGACAGTACTCTGGAAACACCATATATTTT. Its protein product is CASSPGQYSGNTIYF. The rearrangement uses TRBV5-4 and TRBJ1-3, with D perhaps matching TRBD1 (6 bases). Germline values: CDR1 SGHNT, CDR2 YYREEE (reference sequence). The V gene lost 4 bases and the J gene lost 0 bases, with 11 bases spanning the gap. This CDR3 has 15 amino acids.

V is TRBV2 and J is TRBJ1-4; the match to TRBD1 covers 7 bases. The CDR3 runs to 15 residues. The V gene's germline CDR1 is SNHLY and CDR2 FYNNEI. With 4 bases clipped from V and 10 bases from J, the junction kept 12 bases outside the gene matches. CDR3 residues: CASSVSGTDYVKLFF. CDR3 bases: TGTGCCAGCAGTGTCTCCGGGACAGATTATGTAAAACTGTTTTTT.

The rearrangement joins TRBV27 to TRBJ2-7; D is perhaps TRBD1 (6 bases). This CDR3 is built from 15 residues. Germline CDR1 MNHEY, CDR2 SMNVEV (reference sequence). The V and J ends lost 1 base and 3 bases respectively, with 13 bases between them. DNA for the CDR3: TGTGCCAGCAGTTTATGGCTTCAGGGGAACTACGAGCAGTACTTC. Translated: CASSLWLQGNYEQYF.

The chain has TRBV6-4 and TRBJ1-2; a possible D gene is TRBD1 (5 bases). Trimming removed 5 bases at V and 4 bases at J, with 11 bases between. The CDR3 is 13 residues long. The germline gives CDR1 MRHNA, CDR2 SNTAGT. CDR3 protein: CASSPGTGYGYTF. The CDR3 coding sequence is TGTGCCAGCAGTCCCGGGACCGGCTATGGCTACACCTTC.

The J gene is TRBJ2-2, the V gene TRBV19, with a possible D match to TRBD1 (6 bases). The CDR3 is 12 amino acids. Per the germline V gene, CDR1 is LNHDA and CDR2 is SQIVND (reference sequence). Here the CDR3 reads CATDRNTGELFF. CDR3 coding DNA: TGTGCTACGGACAGAAACACCGGGGAGCTGTTTTTT.

The chain has TRBV6-6 and TRBJ2-7; TRBD1 matches 9 bases. Trimming cost V 7 bases and J 6 bases; bases outside gene matches: 16. The CDR3 consists of 16 residues. Germline CDR1 is MNHNY and CDR2 is SVGAGI (reference sequence). As DNA, the CDR3 is TGTGCCAGCACCGGACGATCCGGGACAGGGTATTCCGAGCAGTACTTC. Encoded protein: CASTGRSGTGYSEQYF.

This chain uses TRBV19 with TRBJ2-1; no firm D call. CDR1 LNHDA and CDR2 SQIVND come from the germline V gene (reference sequence). The V end was cut by 0 bases, the J end by 2 bases, with 8 bases between. The CDR3 has 15 amino acids. CDR3 coding DNA: TGTGCCAGTAGTATAGACAGCCAGGCCTACAATGAGCAGTTCTTC. This encodes CASSIDSQAYNEQFF.

The rearrangement links TRBV7-9 to TRBJ2-5, with D unresolved. The CDR3 runs to 12 residues. V was trimmed by 1 base and J by 5 bases, leaving 5 bases between them. Germline lookup yields CDR1 SEHNR and CDR2 FQNEAQ (reference sequence). CDR3 coding DNA: TGTGCCAGCAGCTTAGTAGGCGAGACCCAGTACTTC. As protein: CASSLVGETQYF.

The chain joins TRBV5-4 to TRBJ2-5, with D perhaps TRBD2 (6 bases). CDR3 length equals 15 residues. Germline values: CDR1 SGHNT, CDR2 YYREEE (reference sequence). Trimming took 0 bases from V and 7 from J, leaving 16 bases between them. CDR3 sequence reads: CASSLVGGFEGTQYF. CDR3 bases: TGTGCCAGCAGCTTGGTCGGGGGATTCGAAGGGACCCAGTACTTC.

The chain has TRBV4-2 and TRBJ2-1, with D unresolved. The CDR3 runs to 15 residues. Trimming cost V 1 base and J 3 bases, with 10 bases left between them. From germline, CDR1 is LGHNA and CDR2 YNFKEQ. The CDR3 nucleotides read TGTGCCAGCAGCCAAGGGGTATCATACTACAATGAGCAGTTCTTC. Translation gives CASSQGVSYYNEQFF.

V gene TRBV2 combines with J gene TRBJ1-1, with TRBD1 as a possible D gene (5 bases). Germline-derived CDR1 and CDR2 are SNHLY and FYNNEI. The CDR3 runs to 14 residues. V dropped 4 bases and J dropped 1 base, with 10 bases sitting between them. In DNA, the CDR3 is TGTGCCAGCAGTGTTATGGGGCCGAACACTGAAGCTTTCTTT. The encoded protein is CASSVMGPNTEAFF.

The chain is built from TRBV4-1 and TRBJ1-6; D may be TRBD1 (5 bases). This CDR3 has 18 residues. V dropped 1 base and J dropped 0 bases, with 13 bases sitting between them. Germline V gives CDR1 MGHRA, CDR2 YSYEKL. The CDR3 spells CASSQAMGRSSYNSPLHF. As DNA, the CDR3 is TGCGCCAGCAGCCAAGCAATGGGGCGCAGCTCCTATAATTCACCCCTCCACTTT.

J is TRBJ2-5 and V is TRBV10-3; TRBD2 matches 9 bases. The CDR3 sequence is 14 residues long. Germline loops: CDR1 ENHRY, CDR2 SYGVKD. V shed 10 bases and J 3 bases; nucleotides not matched to a gene: 9. The CDR3 sequence is CATYSASGKETQYF. CDR3 DNA: TGTGCCACCTATTCGGCTAGCGGGAAAGAGACCCAGTACTTC.

This clone was observed a few times. CDR3 in DNA: TGTGCCAGCACCGGAAGCCCGATAAACTATGGCTACACCTTC. It yields the protein CASTGSPINYGYTF. The rearrangement links TRBV28 to TRBJ1-2; D is unresolved. V was pared by 7 bases and J by 2 bases, with 14 bases between. Looked up from germline, CDR1 is MDHEN and CDR2 is SYDVKM. This CDR3 is 14 amino acids long.

The gene calls are TRBV9 and TRBJ2-3; 8 bases are shared with TRBD1. Germline CDR1 and CDR2: SGDLS and YYNGEE. V gave up 0 bases and J gave up 2 bases; unmatched junction bases: 2. The CDR3 spans 15 residues. The CDR3 coding sequence is TGTGCCAGCAGCGTAGAGACAGGGGCCACAGATACGCAGTATTTT. This encodes CASSVETGATDTQYF.

J is TRBJ1-4 and V is TRBV28, with 8 bases that match TRBD1. CDR3 length: 16 residues. Germline trimming cut 5 bases from V and 8 bases from J; bases unmatched to any gene: 13. Germline-derived CDR1 and CDR2 are MDHEN and SYDVKM. The CDR3 DNA follows: TGTGCCAGCAGTAGCGTCTGGGACAGGAGGGACGAAAAACTGTTTTTT. This codes for CASSSVWDRRDEKLFF. Using reference TRBV28 and TRBJ1-4 for the parts outside the CDR3, the full variable domain is DVKVTQSSRYLVKRTGEKVFLECVQDMDHENMFWYRQDPGLGLRLIYFSYDVKMKEKGDIPEGYSVSREKKERFSLILESASTNQTSMYLCASSSVWDRRDEKLFFGSGTQLSVL.

The chain has TRBV5-1 and TRBJ2-3; TRBD2 matches 9 bases. Germline-derived CDR1 and CDR2 are SGHRS and YFSETQ. The junction had 9 bases not matched to a gene; V was cut back by 5 bases and J by 2 bases. The CDR3 has 16 amino acids. Written as DNA, the CDR3 is TGCGCCAGCAGGTCCTCACTAGCGGGCCCCACAGATACGCAGTATTTT. Residues: CASRSSLAGPTDTQYF.

A single count supports this clone. V and J are TRBV19 and TRBJ1-2; 9 bases align to TRBD1. This CDR3 contains 15 residues. The junction had 9 bases not matched to a gene; V was cut back by 7 bases and J by 3 bases. Germline loops: CDR1 LNHDA, CDR2 SQIVND (reference sequence). The CDR3 loop reads CASMRGTGTDYGYTF. CDR3 in DNA: TGTGCCAGTATGAGGGGGACAGGGACTGACTATGGCTACACCTTC.

The V gene is TRBV7-9, the J gene TRBJ1-5, with D uncertain. CDR3 size: 14 residues. Trimming shortened V by 5 bases and J by 3 bases, and 11 bases separated the two germline ends. Germline CDR1 SEHNR, CDR2 FQNEAQ (reference sequence). The CDR3 DNA is TGTGCCAGCAGCCATCAAGGAGACAATCAGCCCCAGCATTTT. Translated, it gives CASSHQGDNQPQHF.

This chain links TRBV28 with TRBJ2-1; 7 positions agree with TRBD2. The length of the CDR3 is 16 residues. The V and J ends lost 3 bases and 6 bases, in that order; junction bases with no gene match: 11. Germline lookup yields CDR1 MDHEN and CDR2 SYDVKM. The CDR3 sequence: CASSFWGRAGSNEQFF. The CDR3, as DNA: TGTGCCAGCAGTTTTTGGGGGAGGGCCGGGTCCAATGAGCAGTTCTTC.

V usage is TRBV6-1 and J usage is TRBJ1-6; no clear D. The V and J ends lost 2 bases and 7 bases respectively, with 9 bases between them. Looked up from germline, CDR1 is MNHNS and CDR2 is SASEGT. This CDR3 has 14 residues. The CDR3 nucleotides read TGTGCCAGCAGTGAATCACGGGGAAATTCACCCCTCCACTTT. Translation: CASSESRGNSPLHF.